This T cell receptor beta chain was profiled in a study of blood T cell repertoires in COVID-19. Study-level background: The cDNA or gDNA used as material had been derived from T cells, B-cell-depleted T cells, or PBMCs.

The germline V gene encodes CDR1 SGHTA and CDR2 FQGNSA. The CDR3 contains 17 residues. V lost 5 bases and J 0 bases, leaving 17 bases between the germline ends. Residents of 20 to 25 US areas, aged about 18 to 89 years, made up the participants. Symptom resolution, clearance, or two negative PCRs marked the recovered donors of Cohort 3. Profiling relied on immunoSEQ multiplex PCR, and the TCRdb table lists in-frame clones only, not all of them. The table shows hundreds of thousands of clones, with over 85% occurring only once. J is TRBJ2-4 and V is TRBV7-2; possibly TRBD1 for D (5 bases). The TCR sequence derives from a woman aged 30 to 39 who had recovered from COVID-19. Specimen: PBMCs or T cells enriched from blood (not recorded which). The CDR3 region has the DNA TGTGCCAGCAGCAGGGGTCAGTCCTTACTAGCCAAAAACATTCAGTACTTC. It encodes CASSRGQSLLAKNIQYF. The full variable domain, completed using reference TRBV7-2 and TRBJ2-4, is GAGVSQSPSNKVTEKGKDVELRCDPISGHTALYWYRQSLGQGLEFLIYFQGNSAPDKSGLPSDRFSAERTGGSVSTLTIQRTQQEDSAVYLCASSRGQSLLAKNIQYFGAGTRLSVL.